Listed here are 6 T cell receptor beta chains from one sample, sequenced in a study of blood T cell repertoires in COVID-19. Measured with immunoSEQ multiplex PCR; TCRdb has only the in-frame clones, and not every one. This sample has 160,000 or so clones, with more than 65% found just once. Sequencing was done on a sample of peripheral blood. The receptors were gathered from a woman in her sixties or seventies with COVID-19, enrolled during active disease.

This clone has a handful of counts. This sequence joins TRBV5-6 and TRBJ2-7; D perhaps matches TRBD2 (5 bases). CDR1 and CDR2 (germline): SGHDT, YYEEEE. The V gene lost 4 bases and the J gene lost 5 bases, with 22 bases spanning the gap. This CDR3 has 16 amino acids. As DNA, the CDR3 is TGTGCCAGCAGCCCGCTGGGTGAGAGGGCCCTAGACGAGCAGTACTTC. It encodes CASSPLGERALDEQYF.

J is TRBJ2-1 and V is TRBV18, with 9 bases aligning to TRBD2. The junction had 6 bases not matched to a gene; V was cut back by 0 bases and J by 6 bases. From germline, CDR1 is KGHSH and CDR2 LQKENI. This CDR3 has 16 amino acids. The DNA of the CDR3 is TGTGCCAGCTCACCACCGGGTGGCGGGAGGGCCAATGAGCAGTTCTTC. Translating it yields CASSPPGGGRANEQFF.

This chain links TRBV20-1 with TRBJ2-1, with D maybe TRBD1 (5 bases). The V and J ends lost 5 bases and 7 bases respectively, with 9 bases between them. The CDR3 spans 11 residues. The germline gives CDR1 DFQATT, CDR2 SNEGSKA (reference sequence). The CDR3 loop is CSAYRSNEQFF. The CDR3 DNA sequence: TGCAGTGCTTACAGGAGTAATGAGCAGTTCTTC.

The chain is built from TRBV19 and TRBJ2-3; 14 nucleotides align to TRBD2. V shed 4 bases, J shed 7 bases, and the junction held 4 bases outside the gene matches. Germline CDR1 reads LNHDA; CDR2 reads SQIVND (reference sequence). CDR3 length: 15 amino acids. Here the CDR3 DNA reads TGTGCCAGTAGTAGGGGACTAGCGGGAGAGAATACGCAGTATTTT. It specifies CASSRGLAGENTQYF.

CDR3 bases: TGTGCCAGCAGCCCGGCGGGAAATTACAATGAGCAGTTCTTC. This gives the protein CASSPAGNYNEQFF. This chain links TRBV28 with TRBJ2-1, with D possibly being TRBD2 (6 bases). Trimming left V 6 bases short and J 4 bases short, with 13 bases between. The CDR3 is made up of 14 amino acids. The V gene's germline CDR1 is MDHEN and CDR2 SYDVKM.

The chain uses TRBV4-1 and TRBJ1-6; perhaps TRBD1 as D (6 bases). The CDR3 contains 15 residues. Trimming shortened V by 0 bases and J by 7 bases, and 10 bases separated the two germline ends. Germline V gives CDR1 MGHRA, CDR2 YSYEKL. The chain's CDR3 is CASSQDPQGNSPLHF. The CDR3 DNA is TGCGCCAGCAGCCAAGATCCCCAGGGGAATTCACCCCTCCACTTT.